This T cell receptor (beta chain) was identified during a study of T-cell reconstitution after alpha-beta-depleted transplantation in children. CDR1 is LGHNA, CDR2 YNFKEQ, per germline. The CDR3 is 14 amino acids. V shed 1 base and J shed 5 bases, with 11 bases lying between them. Unique molecular identifiers featured in how the TCRbeta library was prepared. MiXCR, run by TCRdb on the PCR reads, gives a single entry per CDR3 protein. This table holds approximately 510,000 distinct CDR3 sequences, 15% to 20% found once. This clonotype was seen a few times. The receptor comes from a human donor who donated a stem cell graft to a child with acute lymphoblastic leukemia. J is TRBJ1-2 and V is TRBV4-2; tentatively, D is TRBD1 (6 bases). Sequences were derived from PBMCs from the stem cell graft donor, sampled from the stem cell graft. In DNA, the CDR3 is TGTGCCAGCAGCCAAGCCGGGACAACTTATGGCTACACCTTC. It is translated as CASSQAGTTYGYTF.